This is a list of T cell receptor beta chains from one sample in a study of OX40 agonist ivuxolimab in advanced cancers. The data were produced by immunoSEQ multiplex PCR, yet TCRdb's version contains in-frame clones alone and is incomplete. The table includes roughly 44,000 clones, roughly 86% detected once. This sample comprised CD4+ or CD8+ T cells sorted from blood, obtained in a trial of the OX40 agonist ivuxolimab. The receptor source for this set is an adult with an advanced solid tumor such as melanoma, head and neck, liver or kidney cancer. Each CDR3 is given with its conserved first and last residue. The D gene is left open where the match is weak. Size values are once, few and many counts, or a class for expanded clones, and some rows have none.

TGTGCCAGCAGTTTATTTGGGACACAATACAATGAGCAGTTCTTC CASSLFGTQYNEQFF TRBJ2-1 . TRBV27 .
TGTGCCAGCAGTGAACCGACTCCTAACTATGGCTACACCTTC CASSEPTPNYGYTF TRBJ1-2 . TRBV6-5 .
TGTGCCAGCAGCCCGGGAGGGGGGGGCCGAGAGACCCAGTACTTC CASSPGGGGRETQYF TRBJ2-5 . TRBV9 TRBD2
TGTGCCAGCAGCGTCAGCCCCGGGGGGGGCTATGGCTACACCTTC CASSVSPGGGYGYTF TRBJ1-2 once TRBV9 .
TGTGCCAGCAGTCCAAGTGGGGGGGAATTCACAGATACGCAGTATTTT CASSPSGGEFTDTQYF TRBJ2-3 . TRBV27 TRBD2
TGTGCCAGCAGAGAGGGGGAAACCGGGGAGCTGTTTTTT CASREGETGELFF TRBJ2-2 . TRBV9 .
TGTGCCAGCAGTTTTAGCCCGTCAACCGCCGGGGAGCTGTTTTTT CASSFSPSTAGELFF TRBJ2-2 . TRBV28 .
TGTGCCAGCATGGAGGGGGGCCCGGGGGACACTGAAGCTTTCTTT CASMEGGPGDTEAFF TRBJ1-1 . TRBV2 .
TGTGCCAGCAGCTTAGGGGACAGTTCCCTTCACACAGATACGCAGTATTTT CASSLGDSSLHTDTQYF TRBJ2-3 . TRBV7-6 TRBD1
TGTGCCAGCAGCCCCGGACTAGTACTGGGGGAACTCACAGATACGCAGTATTTT CASSPGLVLGELTDTQYF TRBJ2-3 . TRBV7-3 TRBD2
TGTGCCAGCAGTTTGGGACAGGGAAGAGGCAATCAGCCCCAGCATTTT CASSLGQGRGNQPQHF TRBJ1-5 . TRBV27 TRBD1
TGTGCCAGCAGGGGGGGGGCCCACGAGCAGTACTTC CASRGGAHEQYF TRBJ2-7 . TRBV11-2 .
TGTGCCAGCAGTGAGCTCCGGGGGGCCCCCTACGAGCAGTACTTC CASSELRGAPYEQYF TRBJ2-7 . TRBV27 .
TGTGCCAGCAGCTTGACCATAACCGACAGGGGGCAAGAGACCCAGTACTTC CASSLTITDRGQETQYF TRBJ2-5 . TRBV5-6 TRBD1
TGTGCCAGTAGTATTCCGGGGTGGTCCTACGAGCAGTACTTC CASSIPGWSYEQYF TRBJ2-7 . TRBV19 .
TGTGCCAGCAGGGGACCGGGCCAAGAGACCCAGTACTTC CASRGPGQETQYF TRBJ2-5 . TRBV7-3 .
TGTGCCAGCAGCCAGAGTGGCCTCTACGAGCAGTACTTC CASSQSGLYEQYF TRBJ2-7 . TRBV7-9 .
TGTGCCAGCAGACCGGACAGGGCGAACACCGGGGAGCTGTTTTTT CASRPDRANTGELFF TRBJ2-2 . TRBV5-4 TRBD1
TGTGCCAGCTCACCAAGGACCGGGACGGACGAGCAGTACTTC CASSPRTGTDEQYF TRBJ2-7 . TRBV18 .
TGTGCCAGCAGTTTATCGGCCTTGAACACTGAAGCTTTCTTT CASSLSALNTEAFF TRBJ1-1 . TRBV28 .
TGTGCCAGCAGGAGCGGCCCTTGGGGGAACACTGAAGCTTTCTTT CASRSGPWGNTEAFF TRBJ1-1 . TRBV6-6 .
TGTGCCAGCTCACCACCTCCGGGAGTCGGCCTTCCTGAAGCTTTCTTT CASSPPPGVGLPEAFF TRBJ1-1 . TRBV18 .
TGTGCCAGCTCGTCACCCGGGACAGGGACCTACGAGCAGTACTTC CASSSPGTGTYEQYF TRBJ2-7 . TRBV18 TRBD1
TGCGCCAGCAGCCAAGACCGACAGGGTACCTACGAGCAGTACTTC CASSQDRQGTYEQYF TRBJ2-7 . TRBV4-3 TRBD1
TGTGCCAGCAGTGACTCTGGCCCCACACCCCCCCGGGGGTACTTC CASSDSGPTPPRGYF TRBJ2-5 once TRBV6-4 .
TGTGCCAGCAGTGAAGAAGGGACAGGGGGTTACGAGCAGTACTTC CASSEEGTGGYEQYF TRBJ2-7 . TRBV6-1 TRBD1
TGTGCCAGCAGTTTCGGGTCGGGCGAAAAACTGTTTTTT CASSFGSGEKLFF TRBJ1-4 few TRBV27 .
TGTGCCAGCAGCCCGGGGGGTACCGAGCAGTACTTC CASSPGGTEQYF TRBJ2-7 . TRBV11-2 TRBD2
TGTGCCAGCAGTTCCCCAGGGGACCCAGATACGCAGTATTTT CASSSPGDPDTQYF TRBJ2-3 . TRBV27 .
TGTGCCAGCAGTTTTGAAAGGGGCACCGGGGAGCTGTTTTTT CASSFERGTGELFF TRBJ2-2 . TRBV27 .
TGTGCCAGTAGTATTGTGGGGGCCTCCTACAATGAGCAGTTCTTC CASSIVGASYNEQFF TRBJ2-1 . TRBV19 .
TGTGCCAGCAGTTACTCAGTAGCGTGGGGCTACACCTTC CASSYSVAWGYTF TRBJ1-2 . TRBV6-6 .
TGTGCCAGCAGTGATTGGGACACCCTAAATCCCTCTGGCTACACCTTC CASSDWDTLNPSGYTF TRBJ1-2 once TRBV6-1 .
TGTGCCAGCAGCCTACCTACTAGTACAGATACGCAGTATTTT CASSLPTSTDTQYF TRBJ2-3 few TRBV13 .
TGTGCCAGCAGTTCCAGGAACCAAGAGACCCAGTACTTC CASSSRNQETQYF TRBJ2-5 . TRBV28 .
TGTGCCAGCAGTCTCGGACTAGCGGGGGTTTGGGAGACCCAGTACTTC CASSLGLAGVWETQYF TRBJ2-5 . TRBV28 TRBD2
TGTGCCAGCAGCCGGGACAGGGGAACTGAAGCTTTCTTT CASSRDRGTEAFF TRBJ1-1 . TRBV6-5 TRBD1
TGTGCCAGCAGTTCCGGGTTCCAGGAGTTCTTC CASSSGFQEFF TRBJ2-1 . TRBV6-5 .
TGTGCCAGCAGTTTCGACCAGCCCCAGCATTTT CASSFDQPQHF TRBJ1-5 . TRBV28 .
TGTGCCAGCAGCGTAGATAGGGGACTAGCGGGGGAACGATATACGCAGTATTTT CASSVDRGLAGERYTQYF TRBJ2-3 . TRBV9 TRBD2
TGCGCCAGCAGTGAGCCAAACGACACCAGCACCGGGGAGCTGTTTTTT CASSEPNDTSTGELFF TRBJ2-2 . TRBV10-1 .
TGTGCCAGCAGCACCCTGACCGGACAGAATGGCTACACCTTC CASSTLTGQNGYTF TRBJ1-2 . TRBV7-8 .
TGTGCCAGCTCACCGGGAGGATATGGCTACACCTTC CASSPGGYGYTF TRBJ1-2 . TRBV18 .
TGTGCCAGCACTCAGATGGAGACCCAGTACTTC CASTQMETQYF TRBJ2-5 . TRBV28 .
TGTGCTAGTGGTTTCTCGACAGGGGGCACAGATACGCAGTATTTT CASGFSTGGTDTQYF TRBJ2-3 . TRBV12-5 TRBD1
TGTGCCAGCAGTCCCGACAGGGGATATGGCTACACCTTC CASSPDRGYGYTF TRBJ1-2 . TRBV28 TRBD1
TGTGCCAGCAGCGGGATTGGAGGACAGGGTTCCGATACGCAGTATTTT CASSGIGGQGSDTQYF TRBJ2-3 . TRBV7-3 TRBD1
TGTGCCAGCAGTGGAAGGGGACAGGCGGAAAAACTGTTTTTT CASSGRGQAEKLFF TRBJ1-4 once TRBV2 TRBD1
TGTGCCGACAGGGACGACAATGAGCAGTTCTTC CADRDDNEQFF TRBJ2-1 . TRBV12-5 TRBD1
TGTGCCAGCAGCTTCCCCTCGATAGCGGGGGGCACAGATACGCAGTATTTT CASSFPSIAGGTDTQYF TRBJ2-3 . TRBV13 TRBD2
TGTGCCATCAGTGGAACTAGCGGGGGACCCCTGTCTGGGGCCAACGTCCTGACTTTC CAISGTSGGPLSGANVLTF TRBJ2-6 . TRBV10-3 TRBD2
TGCGCCAGCAAGGGGCAGACTGAAGCTTTCTTT CASKGQTEAFF TRBJ1-1 few TRBV5-1 .
TGCGCCAGCAGCCAAGATAAGGGGACCATCTACGAGCAGTACTTC CASSQDKGTIYEQYF TRBJ2-7 . TRBV4-3 .
TGCGCCAGCAGCCAAGGTCCGACCGGGACGCTCTACGAGCAGTACTTC CASSQGPTGTLYEQYF TRBJ2-7 once TRBV4-3 .
TGTGCCAGCAGCCACCGGGCTACGATCCCTTACGAGCAGTACTTC CASSHRATIPYEQYF TRBJ2-7 once TRBV4-2 .